Reported below is one TCR beta chain. The antigen remains undetermined. PCR employed 60 Vbeta and 13 Jbeta primers. Repertoires were generated with immunoSEQ multiplex PCR, while TCRdb's copy carries only in-frame clones and drops some. The sample holds tens of thousands of clones, around 78% seen once. The data derive from a study of cytomegalovirus exposure and HLA in healthy donors. Nominal health characterized the donors when sampled, though unrecorded immune exposures were likely. Study conclusions and caveats: Association of 17,000 or so TCR beta sequences with HLA alleles was found at 0.05 false discovery rate in a later analysis. As was reported, the HLA-A and HLA-B alleles of most subjects were accurately predicted from TCR beta sequences. Judged likely to be a sequencing artifact was a cluster of highly shared sequence variants.

The CDR3 consists of 15 residues. CDR1 SGDLS and CDR2 YYNGEE come from the germline V gene. Trimming took off 4 bases at V and 4 bases at J, with 14 bases between the two ends. The receptor comes from a man aged 18 to 30 in good health and CMV-seropositive. The sequenced material came from PBMCs. The V gene is TRBV9, the J gene TRBJ1-4; D may be TRBD1 (6 bases). CDR3 nucleotide sequence: TGTGCCAGCAGCCCCGGGGGGCAGGTTAATGAAAAACTGTTTTTT. Encoded protein: CASSPGGQVNEKLFF. Variable domain in full (rest from reference TRBV9 and TRBJ1-4): DSGVTQTPKHLITATGQRVTLRCSPRSGDLSVYWYQQSLDQGLQFLIQYYNGEERAKGNILERFSAQQFPDLHSELNLSSLELGDSALYFCASSPGGQVNEKLFFGSGTQLSVL.